Reported below is one T cell receptor beta chain. The antigen is unknown. The data were taken from a study of T cell responses to AZD1222 COVID-19 vaccine. General observations from the study: In all cases, repertoires were sampled only after the peak T cell response.

Trimming cost V 5 bases and J 9 bases; bases outside gene matches: 6. CDR3 length: 15 amino acids. CDR1 and CDR2 from the germline V gene are SGHTA and FQGNSA. TCRdb's copy holds only in-frame clones and misses some; the assay was immunoSEQ multiplex PCR. The table has about 69,000 clones, less than 85% seen once. The V gene is TRBV7-2, the J gene TRBJ1-6; 11 nucleotides match TRBD1. The TCR was taken from an adult who received the AZD1222 COVID-19 vaccine. The source was peripheral blood, collected 28 days after the second AZD1222 dose. CDR3 DNA: TGTGCCAGCAGCCCATTGGACAGGGGGCTTTCACCCCTCCACTTT. Translating gives CASSPLDRGLSPLHF.